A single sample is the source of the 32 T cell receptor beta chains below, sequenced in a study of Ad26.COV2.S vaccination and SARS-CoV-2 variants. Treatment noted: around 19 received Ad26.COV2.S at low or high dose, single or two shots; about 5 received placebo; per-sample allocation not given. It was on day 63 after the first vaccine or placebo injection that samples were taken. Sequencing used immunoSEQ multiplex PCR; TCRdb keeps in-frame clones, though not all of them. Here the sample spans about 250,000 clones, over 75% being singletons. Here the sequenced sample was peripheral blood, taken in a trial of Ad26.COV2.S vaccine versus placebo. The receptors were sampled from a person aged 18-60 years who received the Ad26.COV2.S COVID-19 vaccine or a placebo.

The CDR3 coding sequence is TGCGCCAGCAGCTTGCTTGGGGGCAATCAGCCCCAGCATTTT. This sequence encodes CASSLLGGNQPQHF. The chain has TRBV5-1 and TRBJ1-5; D is ambiguous. This CDR3 comprises 14 residues. The germline V and J ends were trimmed by 1 base and 2 bases, with 7 bases remaining between them. Germline assignment: CDR1 SGHRS and CDR2 YFSETQ.

DNA for the CDR3: TGTGCCAGCAGCTTAGTGGGGGAGGGAGAGACCCAGTACTTC. This translates into CASSLVGEGETQYF. V usage is TRBV7-6 and J usage is TRBJ2-5; 7 positions match TRBD2. The CDR3 extends over 14 amino acids. In germline, CDR1 is SGHVS, CDR2 FNYEAQ. V dropped 1 base and J dropped 4; count of bases not matched to a gene: 3.

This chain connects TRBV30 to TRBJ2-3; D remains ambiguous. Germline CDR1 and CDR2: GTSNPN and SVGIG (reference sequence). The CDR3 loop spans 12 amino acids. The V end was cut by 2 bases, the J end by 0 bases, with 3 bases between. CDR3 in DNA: TGTGCCTGGAGTTCTAGCACAGATACGCAGTATTTT. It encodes CAWSSSTDTQYF.

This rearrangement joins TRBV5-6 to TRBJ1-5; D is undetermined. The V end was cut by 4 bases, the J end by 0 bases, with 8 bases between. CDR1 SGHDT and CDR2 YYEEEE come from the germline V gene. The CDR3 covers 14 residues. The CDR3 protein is CASSLIYSNQPQHF. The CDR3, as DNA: TGTGCCAGCAGCCTAATTTATAGCAATCAGCCCCAGCATTTT.

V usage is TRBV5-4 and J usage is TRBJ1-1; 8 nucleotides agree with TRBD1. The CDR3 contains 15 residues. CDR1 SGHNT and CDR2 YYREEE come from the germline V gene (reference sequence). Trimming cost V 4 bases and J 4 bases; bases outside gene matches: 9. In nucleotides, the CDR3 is TGTGCCAGCAGCGGCAGGGGGCGCGGTATCACTGAAGCTTTCTTT. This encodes CASSGRGRGITEAFF.

CDR3 loop: CASGFAGADTEAFF. The CDR3 DNA sequence: TGTGCTAGTGGTTTCGCAGGGGCGGACACTGAAGCTTTCTTT. The chain combines TRBV12-5 with TRBJ1-1; D is possibly TRBD1 (6 bases). This CDR3 is 14 amino acids long. Looked up from germline, CDR1 is LGHNT and CDR2 is FRNRAP. V lost 3 bases to trimming and J lost 3 bases, with 11 bases between them.

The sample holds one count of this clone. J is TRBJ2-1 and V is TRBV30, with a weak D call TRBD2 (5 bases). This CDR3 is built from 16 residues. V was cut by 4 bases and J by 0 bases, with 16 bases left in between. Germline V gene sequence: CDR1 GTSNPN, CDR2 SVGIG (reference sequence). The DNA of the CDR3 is TGTGCCTGGAAAGCCCTAGCATCGAGCTCCTACAATGAGCAGTTCTTC. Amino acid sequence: CAWKALASSSYNEQFF. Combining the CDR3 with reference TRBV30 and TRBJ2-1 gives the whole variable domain SQTIHQWPATLVQPVGSPLSLECTVEGTSNPNLYWYRQAAGRGLQLLFYSVGIGQISSEVPQNLSASRPQDRQFILSSKKLLLSDSGFYLCAWKALASSSYNEQFFGPGTRLTVL.

This CDR3 is CASRQGALQPQHF. CDR3 DNA sequence: TGTGCCAGCAGACAGGGGGCTCTTCAGCCCCAGCATTTT. The V call is TRBV6-5, the J call TRBJ1-5, with 9 bases lining up with TRBD1. J gave up 6 bases and V 6 bases, and 3 bases lay outside the gene matches. Germline V lookup: CDR1 MNHEY, CDR2 SVGAGI. The CDR3 is made up of 13 amino acids.

CDR3 coding DNA: TGTGCCAGCAGCTTCATAGGTAGCGGGAGTTACGAGCAGTTCTTC. Amino acid sequence: CASSFIGSGSYEQFF. This rearrangement joins TRBV7-9 to TRBJ2-1; 9 bases agree with TRBD2. There are 15 residues in the CDR3. Germline trimming cut 3 bases from V and 10 bases from J; bases unmatched to any gene: 10. Germline V lookup: CDR1 SEHNR, CDR2 FQNEAQ (reference sequence).

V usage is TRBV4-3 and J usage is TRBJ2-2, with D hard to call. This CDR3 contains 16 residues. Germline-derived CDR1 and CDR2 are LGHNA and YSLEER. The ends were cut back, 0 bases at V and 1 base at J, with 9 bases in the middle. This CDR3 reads CASSQDLGRNTGELFF. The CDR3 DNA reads TGCGCCAGCAGCCAAGATCTCGGACGGAACACCGGGGAGCTGTTTTTT.

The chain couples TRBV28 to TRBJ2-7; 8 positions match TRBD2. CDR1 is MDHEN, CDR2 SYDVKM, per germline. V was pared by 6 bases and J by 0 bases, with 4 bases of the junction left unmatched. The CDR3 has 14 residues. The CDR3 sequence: CASSSGTSSYEQYF. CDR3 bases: TGTGCCAGCAGCTCCGGGACTAGCTCCTACGAGCAGTACTTC.

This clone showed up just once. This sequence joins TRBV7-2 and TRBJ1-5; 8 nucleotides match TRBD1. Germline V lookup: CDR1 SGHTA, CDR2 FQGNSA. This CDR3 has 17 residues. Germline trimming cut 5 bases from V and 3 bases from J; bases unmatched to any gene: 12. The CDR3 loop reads CASSEGQGSLLNQPQHF. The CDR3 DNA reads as TGTGCCAGCAGCGAAGGACAGGGTTCGTTACTCAATCAGCCCCAGCATTTT.

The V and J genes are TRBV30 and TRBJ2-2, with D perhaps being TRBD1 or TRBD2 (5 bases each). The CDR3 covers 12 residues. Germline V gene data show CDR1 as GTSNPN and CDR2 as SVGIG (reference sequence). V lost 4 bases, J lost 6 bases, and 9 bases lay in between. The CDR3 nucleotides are TGTGCCTGGACAGGGACGCCCGGGGAGCTGTTTTTT. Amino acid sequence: CAWTGTPGELFF. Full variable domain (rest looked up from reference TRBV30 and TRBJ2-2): SQTIHQWPATLVQPVGSPLSLECTVEGTSNPNLYWYRQAAGRGLQLLFYSVGIGQISSEVPQNLSASRPQDRQFILSSKKLLLSDSGFYLCAWTGTPGELFFGEGSRLTVL.

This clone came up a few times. CDR3 DNA: TGTGCCAGCAGCTTTCGGTTAGCAAACACTGAAGCTTTCTTT. Its protein product is CASSFRLANTEAFF. This chain connects TRBV5-4 to TRBJ1-1; no clear D gene. This CDR3 region has 14 residues. The germline V gene has CDR1 SGHNT and CDR2 YYREEE (reference sequence). The V end was cut by 2 bases, the J end by 2 bases, with 10 bases between.

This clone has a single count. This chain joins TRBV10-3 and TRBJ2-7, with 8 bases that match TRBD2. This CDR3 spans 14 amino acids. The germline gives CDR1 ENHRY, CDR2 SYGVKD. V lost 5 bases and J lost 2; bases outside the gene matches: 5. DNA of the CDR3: TGTGCCATCAGTAACGGGACTAGTCCCTACGAGCAGTACTTC. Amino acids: CAISNGTSPYEQYF.

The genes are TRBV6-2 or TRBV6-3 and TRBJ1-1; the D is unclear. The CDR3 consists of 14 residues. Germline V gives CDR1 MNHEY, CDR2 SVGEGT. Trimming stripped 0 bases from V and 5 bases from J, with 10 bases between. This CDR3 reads CASSYSTRATEAFF. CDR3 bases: TGTGCCAGCAGTTACTCGACAAGGGCAACTGAAGCTTTCTTT.

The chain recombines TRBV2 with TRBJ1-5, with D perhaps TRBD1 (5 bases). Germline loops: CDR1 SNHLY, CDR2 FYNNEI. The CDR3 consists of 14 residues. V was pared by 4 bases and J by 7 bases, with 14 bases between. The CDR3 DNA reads TGTGCCAGCAGTGGTGGTGCAGGGCGGCAGCCCCAGCATTTT. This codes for CASSGGAGRQPQHF.

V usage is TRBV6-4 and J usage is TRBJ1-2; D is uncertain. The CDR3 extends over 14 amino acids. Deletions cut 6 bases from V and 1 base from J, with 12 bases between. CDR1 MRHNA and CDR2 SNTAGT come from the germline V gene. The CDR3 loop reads CASRFLTDNYGYTF. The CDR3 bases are TGTGCCAGCAGGTTCCTGACTGATAACTATGGCTACACCTTC.

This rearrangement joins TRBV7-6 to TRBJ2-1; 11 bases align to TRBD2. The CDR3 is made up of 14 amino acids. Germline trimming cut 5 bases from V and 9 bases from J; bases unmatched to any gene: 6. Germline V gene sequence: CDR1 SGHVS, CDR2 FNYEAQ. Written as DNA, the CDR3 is TGTGCCAGCAGCCCCGGTAGCGGGAGGGTTGAGCAGTTCTTC. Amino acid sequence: CASSPGSGRVEQFF. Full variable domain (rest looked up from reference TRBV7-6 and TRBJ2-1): GAGVSQSPRYKVTKRGQDVALRCDPISGHVSLYWYRQALGQGPEFLTYFNYEAQQDKSGLPNDRFSAERPEGSISTLTIQRTEQRDSAMYRCASSPGSGRVEQFFGPGTRLTVL.

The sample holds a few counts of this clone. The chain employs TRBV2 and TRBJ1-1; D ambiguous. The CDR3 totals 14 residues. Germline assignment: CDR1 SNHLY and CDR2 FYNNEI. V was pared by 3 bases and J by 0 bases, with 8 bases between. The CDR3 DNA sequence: TGTGCCAGCAGTGAGGGCAGAGTGAACACTGAAGCTTTCTTT. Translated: CASSEGRVNTEAFF.

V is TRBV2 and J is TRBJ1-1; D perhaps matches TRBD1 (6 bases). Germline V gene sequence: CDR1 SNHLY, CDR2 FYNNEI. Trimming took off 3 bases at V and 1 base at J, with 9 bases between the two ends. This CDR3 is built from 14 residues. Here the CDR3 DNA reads TGTGCCAGCAGTGATAGGGGGGGGAACACTGAAGCTTTCTTT. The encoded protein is CASSDRGGNTEAFF.

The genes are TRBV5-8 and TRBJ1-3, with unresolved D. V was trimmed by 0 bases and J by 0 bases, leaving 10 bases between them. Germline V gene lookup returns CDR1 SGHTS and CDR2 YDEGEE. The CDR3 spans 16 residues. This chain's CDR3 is CASSLAPLYSGNTIYF. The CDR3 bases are TGTGCCAGCAGCTTGGCCCCCCTCTACTCTGGAAACACCATATATTTT.

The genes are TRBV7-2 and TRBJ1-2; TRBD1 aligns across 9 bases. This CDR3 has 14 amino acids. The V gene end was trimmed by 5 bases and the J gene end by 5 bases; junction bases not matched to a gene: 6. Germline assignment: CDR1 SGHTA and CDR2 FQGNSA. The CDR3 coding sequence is TGTGCCAGCAGCCCTGGACAGGGGTGGTATGGCTACACCTTC. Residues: CASSPGQGWYGYTF.

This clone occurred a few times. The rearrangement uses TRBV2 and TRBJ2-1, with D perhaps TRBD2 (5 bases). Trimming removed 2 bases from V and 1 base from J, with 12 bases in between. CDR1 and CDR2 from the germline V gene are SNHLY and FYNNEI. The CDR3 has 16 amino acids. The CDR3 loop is CASSEIEERSYNEQFF. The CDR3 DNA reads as TGTGCCAGCAGTGAAATAGAGGAGCGGTCCTACAATGAGCAGTTCTTC. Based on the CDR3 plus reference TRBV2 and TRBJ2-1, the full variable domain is EPEVTQTPSHQVTQMGQEVILRCVPISNHLYFYWYRQILGQKVEFLVSFYNNEISEKSEIFDDQFSVERPDGSNFTLKIRSTKLEDSAMYFCASSEIEERSYNEQFFGPGTRLTVL.

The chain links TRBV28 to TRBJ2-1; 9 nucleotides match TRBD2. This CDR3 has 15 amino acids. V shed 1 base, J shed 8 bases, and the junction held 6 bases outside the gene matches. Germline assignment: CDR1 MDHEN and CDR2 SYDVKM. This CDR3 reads CASSLSGGGADEQFF. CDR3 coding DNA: TGTGCCAGCAGTTTATCTGGCGGGGGGGCGGATGAGCAGTTCTTC.

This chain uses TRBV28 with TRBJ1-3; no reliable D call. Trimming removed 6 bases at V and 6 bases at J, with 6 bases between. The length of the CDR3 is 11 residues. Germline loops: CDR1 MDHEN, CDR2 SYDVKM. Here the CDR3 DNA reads TGTGCCAGCAGCCGTGAAAACACCATATATTTT. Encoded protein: CASSRENTIYF.

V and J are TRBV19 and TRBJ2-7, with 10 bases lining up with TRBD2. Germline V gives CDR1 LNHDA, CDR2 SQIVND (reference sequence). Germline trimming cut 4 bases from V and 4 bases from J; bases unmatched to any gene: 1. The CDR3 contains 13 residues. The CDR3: CASSKTSGYEQYF. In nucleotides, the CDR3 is TGTGCCAGTAGTAAGACTAGCGGGTACGAGCAGTACTTC.

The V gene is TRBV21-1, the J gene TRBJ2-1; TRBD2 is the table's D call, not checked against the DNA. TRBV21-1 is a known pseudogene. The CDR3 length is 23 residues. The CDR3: CARTSLDSREGGAEGEAYNEQFF. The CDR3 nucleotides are TGTGCCAGAACTTCCTTGGACTCGCGGGAGGGTGGGGCCGAGGGGGAGGCTTACAATGAGCAGTTCTTC.

CDR3 sequence reads: CASSLVSGAGYNEQFF. As DNA, the CDR3 is TGCGCCAGCAGCTTGGTATCTGGGGCAGGGTACAATGAGCAGTTCTTC. The chain links TRBV5-1 to TRBJ2-1, with D possibly being TRBD1 (5 bases). Germline V gene sequence: CDR1 SGHRS, CDR2 YFSETQ. The V end lost 0 bases, the J end lost 4 bases, and 14 bases lay between the germline ends. CDR3 size: 16 residues. Variable domain in full (rest from reference TRBV5-1 and TRBJ2-1): KAGVTQTPRYLIKTRGQQVTLSCSPISGHRSVSWYQQTPGQGLQFLFEYFSETQRNKGNFPGRFSGRQFSNSRSEMNVSTLELGDSALYLCASSLVSGAGYNEQFFGPGTRLTVL.

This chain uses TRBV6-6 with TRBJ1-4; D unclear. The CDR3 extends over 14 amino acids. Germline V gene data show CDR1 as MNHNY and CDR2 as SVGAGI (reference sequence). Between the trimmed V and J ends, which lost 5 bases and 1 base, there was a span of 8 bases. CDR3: CASSATLTNEKLFF. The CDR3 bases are TGTGCCAGCAGTGCGACACTAACTAATGAAAAACTGTTTTTT.

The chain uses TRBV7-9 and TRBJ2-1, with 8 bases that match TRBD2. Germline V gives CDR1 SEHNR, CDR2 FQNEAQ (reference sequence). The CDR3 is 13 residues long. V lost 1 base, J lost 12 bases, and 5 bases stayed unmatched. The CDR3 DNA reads TGTGCCAGCAGCTTAGAGGGACTAGGAGGGCAGTTCTTC. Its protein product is CASSLEGLGGQFF. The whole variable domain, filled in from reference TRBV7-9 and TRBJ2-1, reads DTGVSQNPRHKITKRGQNVTFRCDPISEHNRLYWYRQTLGQGPEFLTYFQNEAQLEKSRLLSDRFSAERPKGSFSTLEIQRTEQGDSAMYLCASSLEGLGGQFFGPGTRLTVL.

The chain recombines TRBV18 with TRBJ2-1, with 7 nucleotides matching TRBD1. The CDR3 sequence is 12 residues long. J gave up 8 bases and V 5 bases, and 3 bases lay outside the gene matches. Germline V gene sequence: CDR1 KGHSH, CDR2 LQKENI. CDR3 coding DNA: TGTGCCAGCTCAGTCACAGGGGATGAGCAGTTCTTC. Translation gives CASSVTGDEQFF.